The 20 T cell receptor beta chains listed next were all sequenced from one sample in a study of identical twins. TCRdb re-analysed the 5' RACE reads in MiXCR, keeping a single row per CDR3 protein. The repertoire holds around 480,000 distinct CDR3 sequences, 14% seen once, with about 0.52% in the top ten. The same specimen was also included in a second study, on yellow fever vaccine responses in identical twins.

The sequenced sample was CD4+ T cells sorted from blood. These receptors originate from a woman aged 18-29 years in good health.

V is TRBV11-2 and J is TRBJ2-7; D is uncertain. Germline CDR1 reads SGHAT; CDR2 reads FQNNGV. This CDR3 contains 14 residues. V was shortened by 1 base and J by 2 bases, with 9 bases between the two germline ends. CDR3 DNA sequence: TGTGCCAGCAGCTTAGTACGCAGAGCCTACGAGCAGTACTTC. Translating it yields CASSLVRRAYEQYF.

This clonotype appeared many times. This chain connects TRBV12-3 or TRBV12-4 to TRBJ1-5; 8 bases map to TRBD1. The V segment lost 6 bases and the J segment 4 bases; nucleotides outside the gene matches: 8. The CDR3 consists of 15 residues. For the CDR3, the DNA is TGTGCCAGCAGAAAGGGGACAGGTAGTAATCAGCCCCAGCATTTT. Its protein is CASRKGTGSNQPQHF.

This clonotype was seen many times. The chain has TRBV3-1 and TRBJ2-5; perhaps TRBD2 as D (5 bases). The CDR3 covers 14 residues. The germline V gene encodes CDR1 LGHDT and CDR2 YNNKEL (reference sequence). V was clipped by 0 bases and J by 5 bases, with 10 bases between them. This CDR3 is CASSQDTRAETQYF. CDR3 nucleotides: TGTGCCAGCAGCCAAGACACGAGGGCGGAGACCCAGTACTTC.

For this clonotype: The junction shows a germline mismatch at one end, possibly a read error. This chain connects TRBV28 to TRBJ2-7, with a possible D match to TRBD2 (6 bases). This CDR3 spans 12 amino acids. Germline V lookup: CDR1 MDHEN, CDR2 SYDVKM. The CDR3 nucleotides read TGTGCCAGCAGTACGGGGGACCCAAGATCGGACTTC. This translates into CASSTGDPRSDF.

The rearrangement links TRBV5-1 to TRBJ2-5, with D perhaps TRBD1 or TRBD2 (6 bases each). Germline V gene data show CDR1 as SGHRS and CDR2 as YFSETQ. V dropped 2 bases and J dropped 4 bases, with 15 bases sitting between them. The CDR3 has 15 amino acids. The CDR3, as DNA: TGCGCCAGCAGCTTACTAGCCAAGGGGGGAGAGACCCAGTACTTC. Translated: CASSLLAKGGETQYF. Based on the CDR3 plus reference TRBV5-1 and TRBJ2-5, the full variable domain is KAGVTQTPRYLIKTRGQQVTLSCSPISGHRSVSWYQQTPGQGLQFLFEYFSETQRNKGNFPGRFSGRQFSNSRSEMNVSTLELGDSALYLCASSLLAKGGETQYFGPGTRLLVL.

The chain is built from TRBV24-1 and TRBJ2-1; 13 bases fit TRBD2. Germline V gene data show CDR1 as KGHDR and CDR2 as SFDVKD. The ends lost 4 bases at V and 8 bases at J; junction bases unmatched: 7. CDR3 length: 16 residues. As DNA, the CDR3 is TGTGCCACCAGTGAGGAAAGACTAGCGGGAGGTCATGAGCAGTTCTTC. It specifies CATSEERLAGGHEQFF.

The sample holds a few counts of this clonotype. The chain combines TRBV24-1 with TRBJ2-7, with 10 nucleotides matching TRBD1. CDR1 is KGHDR, CDR2 SFDVKD, per germline. The CDR3 is made up of 15 amino acids. V gave up 3 bases and J gave up 6 bases; unmatched junction bases: 7. In DNA form, the CDR3 reads TGTGCCACCAGTGATACTGGGACAGGGGATGCCGAGCAGTACTTC. It specifies CATSDTGTGDAEQYF.

This clonotype was picked up a small number of times. This sequence joins TRBV28 and TRBJ2-5; 7 nucleotides line up with TRBD2. V dropped 2 bases and J dropped 2; count of bases not matched to a gene: 8. CDR1 MDHEN and CDR2 SYDVKM come from the germline V gene. This CDR3 comprises 16 residues. This CDR3 is CASSLARAGPQETQYF. In DNA form, the CDR3 reads TGTGCCAGCAGTTTAGCCCGAGCGGGGCCTCAAGAGACCCAGTACTTC.

J is TRBJ2-1 and V is TRBV20-1, with 7 nucleotides matching TRBD2. Germline V gives CDR1 DFQATT, CDR2 SNEGSKA (reference sequence). The CDR3 covers 16 residues. The V segment lost 3 bases and the J segment 6 bases; nucleotides outside the gene matches: 14. CDR3 sequence: CSASSVRREFANEQFF. The CDR3 DNA follows: TGCAGTGCTAGCTCCGTCAGGCGGGAGTTTGCCAATGAGCAGTTCTTC.

In its sample, this clonotype was seen a few times. V is TRBV28 and J is TRBJ2-5; 10 bases are a match to TRBD2. This CDR3 comprises 17 residues. The trim removed 4 bases at V and 2 bases at J, leaving 10 bases unmatched. Germline CDR1 and CDR2: MDHEN and SYDVKM. CDR3 sequence: CASSSLRLAGVQETQYF. Here the CDR3 DNA reads TGTGCCAGCAGTTCATTACGGCTAGCGGGAGTACAAGAGACCCAGTACTTC.

The V gene is TRBV30, the J gene TRBJ1-2; no reliable D call. CDR3 size: 13 residues. CDR1 GTSNPN and CDR2 SVGIG come from the germline V gene (reference sequence). The V and J ends lost 1 base and 4 bases respectively, with 10 bases between them. The CDR3 DNA sequence: TGTGCCTGGAGTGAAAACCGCCGCTATGGCTACACCTTC. This codes for CAWSENRRYGYTF.

J is TRBJ1-1 and V is TRBV7-8; 7 nucleotides align to TRBD1. Germline CDR1 reads SGHVS; CDR2 reads FQNEAQ. Trimming cost V 5 bases and J 3 bases; bases outside gene matches: 12. The CDR3 spans 16 residues. The DNA of the CDR3 is TGTGCCAGCAGCCCACAGGGGCCCCGCGGGTACACTGAAGCTTTCTTT. Protein product: CASSPQGPRGYTEAFF.

This chain links TRBV6-5 with TRBJ2-3, with TRBD1 matching over 9 bases. Germline trimming cut 0 bases from V and 7 bases from J; bases unmatched to any gene: 8. The germline V gene encodes CDR1 MNHEY and CDR2 SVGAGI. The CDR3 is 16 amino acids. This chain's CDR3 is CASSYSIQGAQNTQYF. In DNA, the CDR3 is TGTGCCAGCAGTTACTCGATACAGGGGGCTCAGAATACGCAGTATTTT.

This clonotype was seen more than once but under ten times. The chain has TRBV11-2 and TRBJ1-1; no clear D gene. Trimming removed 5 bases from V and 0 bases from J, with 10 bases in between. This CDR3 has 14 amino acids. Germline V CDR1 and CDR2: SGHAT, FQNNGV. CDR3 coding DNA: TGTGCCAGCAGCAAGACGGAATTGAACACTGAAGCTTTCTTT. Translated, it gives CASSKTELNTEAFF.

V is TRBV3-1 and J is TRBJ1-5, with D tentatively TRBD1 (6 bases). The V end was cut by 4 bases, the J end by 5 bases, with 12 bases between. There are 14 residues in the CDR3. CDR1 LGHDT and CDR2 YNNKEL come from the germline V gene (reference sequence). The CDR3 bases are TGTGCCAGCAGCCCCCAGGGGTTTCATCAGCCCCAGCATTTT. It is translated as CASSPQGFHQPQHF.

This clonotype was detected a few times. This chain joins TRBV20-1 and TRBJ2-5; D is unresolved. V lost 1 base to trimming and J lost 7 bases, with 10 bases between them. CDR1 and CDR2 from the germline V gene are DFQATT and SNEGSKA (reference sequence). The CDR3 length is 12 residues. The CDR3, as DNA: TGCAGTGCTAGAGGCCCCTCTGGGACCCAGTACTTC. This sequence encodes CSARGPSGTQYF.

Only a few counts were recorded for this clonotype. This chain joins TRBV12-3 or TRBV12-4 and TRBJ2-7; D is ambiguous. The CDR3 is 13 residues long. V lost 6 bases and J lost 3, with 12 bases in between. CDR3: CASRGQVNYEQYF. The CDR3 bases are TGTGCCAGCAGAGGGCAGGTTAACTACGAGCAGTACTTC.

This clonotype was detected only a few times. The chain employs TRBV20-1 and TRBJ2-7, with 10 bases matching TRBD2. Per the germline V gene, CDR1 is DFQATT and CDR2 is SNEGSKA (reference sequence). Unmatched junction bases numbered 7, after V lost 5 bases and J lost 6 bases. This CDR3 has 13 residues. CDR3: CSAPGLATGEQYF. CDR3 nucleotides: TGCAGTGCTCCGGGACTAGCGACGGGCGAGCAGTACTTC.

This clonotype has ten or more counts. V is TRBV14 and J is TRBJ2-7; tentatively, D is TRBD2 (6 bases). Germline loops: CDR1 SGHDN, CDR2 FVKESK. The CDR3 spans 14 residues. V was shortened by 2 bases and J by 3 bases, with 11 bases between the two germline ends. In DNA, the CDR3 is TGTGCCAGCAGCCAAACGCGGGGCCGCTACGAGCAGTACTTC. Protein product: CASSQTRGRYEQYF.

This clonotype was recorded a few times. V is TRBV20-1 and J is TRBJ2-5; possible D gene TRBD2, 5 bases. The CDR3 contains 14 residues. CDR1 and CDR2 (germline): DFQATT, SNEGSKA (reference sequence). With 0 bases removed from V and 3 bases from J, the gap between germline ends came to 11 bases. CDR3 sequence reads: CSARDRTGKETQYF. As DNA, the CDR3 is TGCAGTGCTAGAGATCGAACGGGAAAAGAGACCCAGTACTTC.